These T cell receptor beta chains were read from a single sample in a study of beta chain features in type 1 diabetes. This table comes from immunoSEQ multiplex PCR, and its TCRdb copy is limited to in-frame clones, with some not included. The data contain 200,000 to 300,000 clones, 27% of them singletons. Sequencing was carried out using central memory CD4+ T cells from blood. These receptors were obtained from a man between 25 and 39 years old in good health. The conserved cysteine and the conserved F or W are not part of the CDR3 here.

j_call: TRBJ1-6; v_call: TRBV2; cdr3_aa: ASSGELRASPLH
j_call: TRBJ2-5; v_call: TRBV30; cdr3_aa: AWSAGVGSETQY
j_call: TRBJ2-5; v_call: TRBV30; cdr3_aa: AWSDLEGTQY
j_call: TRBJ2-5; v_call: TRBV10-3; cdr3_aa: AISRDLGESQY
j_call: TRBJ2-5; v_call: TRBV30; cdr3_aa: AWRADQETQY
j_call: TRBJ2-3; v_call: TRBV6-5; cdr3_aa: ASSYSNGPPDTQY
j_call: TRBJ2-5; v_call: TRBV18; cdr3_aa: ASSPDYFRETQY
j_call: TRBJ1-1; v_call: TRBV25-1; cdr3_aa: ASRATGPETEAF
j_call: TRBJ2-6; v_call: TRBV6-5; cdr3_aa: ASSEPSGHLT
j_call: TRBJ2-7; v_call: TRBV29-1; cdr3_aa: SGGTGANEQY
j_call: TRBJ2-7; v_call: TRBV30; cdr3_aa: AWSARTGDEQY
j_call: TRBJ2-1; v_call: TRBV28; cdr3_aa: ASRVAGQGEYNEQF
j_call: TRBJ2-7; v_call: TRBV14; cdr3_aa: ASSLGALEQY
j_call: TRBJ2-7; v_call: TRBV7-9; cdr3_aa: ASSSGTGIQY
j_call: TRBJ2-6; v_call: TRBV29-1; cdr3_aa: SVEKGSTGANVLT
j_call: TRBJ2-2; v_call: TRBV29-1; cdr3_aa: SVARGLDGELF
j_call: TRBJ2-3; v_call: TRBV19; cdr3_aa: ASTGIADTQY
j_call: TRBJ1-1; v_call: TRBV30; cdr3_aa: AWSRGQLTEAF
j_call: TRBJ1-5; v_call: TRBV5-1; cdr3_aa: ASSLNPGQGQTQH
j_call: TRBJ1-4; v_call: TRBV30; cdr3_aa: AWRPRGGNEKLF
j_call: TRBJ2-6; v_call: TRBV28; cdr3_aa: ASSEGGTGGFGANVLT
j_call: TRBJ2-1; v_call: TRBV28; cdr3_aa: ASRPGTSGRGNEQF
j_call: TRBJ2-7; v_call: TRBV5-1; cdr3_aa: ASSGTTGVFSYEQY
j_call: TRBJ1-1; v_call: TRBV10-3; cdr3_aa: AITRQLENTEAF
j_call: TRBJ2-2; v_call: TRBV30; cdr3_aa: AWSVLYAPSGGELF
j_call: TRBJ2-2; v_call: TRBV4-1; cdr3_aa: ASSQVYTGELF
j_call: TRBJ2-3; v_call: TRBV30; cdr3_aa: AWSPPQITSTDTQY
j_call: TRBJ2-3; v_call: TRBV5-6; cdr3_aa: ASSPGGAGDTQY
j_call: TRBJ2-2; v_call: TRBV10-3; cdr3_aa: AISEGDRNTGELF
j_call: TRBJ1-1; v_call: TRBV7-2; cdr3_aa: ASSPQGVGTEAF
j_call: TRBJ2-5; v_call: TRBV9; cdr3_aa: ASSVLPPIAPENCTEETQY
j_call: TRBJ1-1; v_call: TRBV29-1; cdr3_aa: SVLGATNTEAF
j_call: TRBJ2-1; v_call: TRBV27; cdr3_aa: ASSPRQGSTF
j_call: TRBJ1-2; v_call: TRBV30; cdr3_aa: AWSPQSYGYT
j_call: TRBJ1-1; v_call: TRBV15; cdr3_aa: ATSPQQWGHTEAF
j_call: TRBJ2-1; v_call: TRBV5-4; cdr3_aa: ASSVGQGVYNEQF
j_call: TRBJ2-5; v_call: TRBV29-1; cdr3_aa: SVEPGGETQY
j_call: TRBJ2-3; v_call: TRBV5-1; cdr3_aa: ASSLSDTLGTDTQY
j_call: TRBJ2-3; v_call: TRBV28; cdr3_aa: ASRGGDRGIDTQY
j_call: TRBJ2-1; v_call: TRBV5-1; cdr3_aa: ASSPGAGSSYNEQF
j_call: TRBJ1-1; v_call: TRBV4-1; cdr3_aa: ASSLEGGPRAF
j_call: TRBJ1-1; v_call: TRBV5-6; cdr3_aa: ASSGGRNTEAF
j_call: TRBJ2-3; v_call: TRBV7-7; cdr3_aa: ASSSGISSTDTQY
j_call: TRBJ2-1; v_call: TRBV9; cdr3_aa: ASSVDSGSSYNEQF
j_call: TRBJ2-5; v_call: TRBV5-1; cdr3_aa: ASSNPGGAPETQY
j_call: TRBJ2-3; v_call: TRBV30; cdr3_aa: AWSRASGAISTDTQY